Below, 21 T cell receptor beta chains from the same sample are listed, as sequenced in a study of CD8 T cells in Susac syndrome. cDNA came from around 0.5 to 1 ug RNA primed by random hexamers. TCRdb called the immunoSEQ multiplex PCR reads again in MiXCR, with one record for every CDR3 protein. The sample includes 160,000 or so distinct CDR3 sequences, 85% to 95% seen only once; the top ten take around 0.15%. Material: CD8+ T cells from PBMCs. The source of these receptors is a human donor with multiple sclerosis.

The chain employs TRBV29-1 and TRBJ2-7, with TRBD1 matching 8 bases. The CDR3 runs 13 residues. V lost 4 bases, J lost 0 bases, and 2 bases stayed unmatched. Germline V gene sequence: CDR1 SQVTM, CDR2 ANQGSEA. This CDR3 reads CSVATGVSYEQYF. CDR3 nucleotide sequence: TGCAGCGTTGCGACAGGGGTCTCCTACGAGCAGTACTTC.

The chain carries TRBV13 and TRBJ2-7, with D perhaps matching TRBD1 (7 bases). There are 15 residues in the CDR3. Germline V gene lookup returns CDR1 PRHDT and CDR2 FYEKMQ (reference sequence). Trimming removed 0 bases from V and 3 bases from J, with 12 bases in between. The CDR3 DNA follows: TGTGCCAGCAGCTTAGGGCAGGGGGGAAGCTACGAGCAGTACTTC. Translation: CASSLGQGGSYEQYF.

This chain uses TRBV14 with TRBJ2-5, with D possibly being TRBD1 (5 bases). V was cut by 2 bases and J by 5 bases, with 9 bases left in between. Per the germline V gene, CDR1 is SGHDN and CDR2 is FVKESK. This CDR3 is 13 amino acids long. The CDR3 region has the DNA TGTGCCAGCAGCCAATACAGGTTGGAGACCCAGTACTTC. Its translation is CASSQYRLETQYF.

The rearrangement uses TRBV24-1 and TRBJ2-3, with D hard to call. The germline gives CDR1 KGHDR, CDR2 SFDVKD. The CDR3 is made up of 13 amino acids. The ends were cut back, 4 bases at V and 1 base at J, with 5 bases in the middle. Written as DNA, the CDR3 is TGTGCCACCAGTGAGTCTCGCACAGATACGCAGTATTTT. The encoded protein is CATSESRTDTQYF.

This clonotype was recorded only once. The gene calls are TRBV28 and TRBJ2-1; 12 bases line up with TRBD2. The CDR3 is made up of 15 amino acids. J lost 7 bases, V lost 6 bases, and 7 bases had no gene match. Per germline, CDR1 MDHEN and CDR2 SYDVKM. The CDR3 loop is CASRLTSGRRNEQFF. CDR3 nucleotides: TGTGCCAGCAGGCTAACTAGCGGGAGGCGGAATGAGCAGTTCTTC.

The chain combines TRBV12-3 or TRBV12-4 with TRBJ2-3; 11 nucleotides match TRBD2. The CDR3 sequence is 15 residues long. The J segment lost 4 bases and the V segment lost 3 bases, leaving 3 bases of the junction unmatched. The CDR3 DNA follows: TGTGCCAGCAGTTTTCTAGCGGGAGGCTCAGATACGCAGTATTTT. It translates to CASSFLAGGSDTQYF.

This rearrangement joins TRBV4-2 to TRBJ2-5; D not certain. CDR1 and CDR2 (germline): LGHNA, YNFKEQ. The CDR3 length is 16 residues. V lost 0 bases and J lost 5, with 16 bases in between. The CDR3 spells CASSQEGFWDVETQYF. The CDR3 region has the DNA TGTGCCAGCAGCCAAGAGGGGTTTTGGGATGTGGAGACCCAGTACTTC.

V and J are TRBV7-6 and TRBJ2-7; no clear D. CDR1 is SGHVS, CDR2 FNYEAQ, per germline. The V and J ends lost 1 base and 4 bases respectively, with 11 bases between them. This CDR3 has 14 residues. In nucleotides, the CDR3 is TGTGCCAGCAGCTTAGAAATATCGGGTTACGAGCAGTACTTC. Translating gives CASSLEISGYEQYF.

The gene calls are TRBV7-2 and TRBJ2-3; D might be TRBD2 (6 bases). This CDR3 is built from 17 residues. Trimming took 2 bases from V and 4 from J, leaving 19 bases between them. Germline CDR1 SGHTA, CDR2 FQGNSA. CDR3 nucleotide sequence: TGTGCCAGCAGCTTATCTACTGGCGGGAACTGGCCAGATACGCAGTATTTT. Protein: CASSLSTGGNWPDTQYF.

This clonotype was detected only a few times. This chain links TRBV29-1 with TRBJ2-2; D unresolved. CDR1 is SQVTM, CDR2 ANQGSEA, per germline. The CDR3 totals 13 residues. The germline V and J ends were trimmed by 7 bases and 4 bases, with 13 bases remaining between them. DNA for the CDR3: TGCAGCGCTATCGGACCCGGCACCGGGGAGCTGTTTTTT. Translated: CSAIGPGTGELFF.

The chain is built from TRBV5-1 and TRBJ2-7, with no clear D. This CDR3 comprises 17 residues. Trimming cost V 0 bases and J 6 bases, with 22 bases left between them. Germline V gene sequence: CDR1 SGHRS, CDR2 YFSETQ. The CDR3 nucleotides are TGCGCCAGCAGCTTGGTTGCGGACCCCTGGACGGAGCGCGAGCAGTACTTC. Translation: CASSLVADPWTEREQYF.

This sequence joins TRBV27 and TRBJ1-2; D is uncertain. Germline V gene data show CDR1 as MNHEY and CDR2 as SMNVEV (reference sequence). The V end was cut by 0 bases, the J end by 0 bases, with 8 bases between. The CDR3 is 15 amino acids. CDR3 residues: CASSLSMGSNYGYTF. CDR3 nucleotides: TGTGCCAGCAGTTTATCGATGGGATCTAACTATGGCTACACCTTC.

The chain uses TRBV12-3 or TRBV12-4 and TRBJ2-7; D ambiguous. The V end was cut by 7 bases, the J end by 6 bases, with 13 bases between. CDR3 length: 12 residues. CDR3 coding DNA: TGTGCCAGCACTCGTACCTACAGCGAGCAGTACTTC. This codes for CASTRTYSEQYF.

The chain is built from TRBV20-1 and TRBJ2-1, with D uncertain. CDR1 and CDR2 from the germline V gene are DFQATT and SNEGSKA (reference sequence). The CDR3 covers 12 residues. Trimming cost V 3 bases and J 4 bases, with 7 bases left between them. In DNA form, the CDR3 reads TGCAGTGCTAGCTGGGGTTACAATGAGCAGTTCTTC. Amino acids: CSASWGYNEQFF.

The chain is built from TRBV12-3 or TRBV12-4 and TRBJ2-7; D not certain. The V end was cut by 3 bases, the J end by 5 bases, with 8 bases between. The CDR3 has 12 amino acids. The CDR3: CASSFNRDEQYF. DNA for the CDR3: TGTGCCAGCAGTTTCAATAGAGACGAGCAGTACTTC.

The DNA for the CDR3 is TGCGCCAGCAGCCAGGTTGGCATGTACGAGCAGTACTTC. Translating gives CASSQVGMYEQYF. V is TRBV4-1 and J is TRBJ2-7; no clear D gene. From germline, CDR1 is MGHRA and CDR2 YSYEKL. V was pared by 3 bases and J by 4 bases, with 10 bases between. The CDR3 contains 13 residues.

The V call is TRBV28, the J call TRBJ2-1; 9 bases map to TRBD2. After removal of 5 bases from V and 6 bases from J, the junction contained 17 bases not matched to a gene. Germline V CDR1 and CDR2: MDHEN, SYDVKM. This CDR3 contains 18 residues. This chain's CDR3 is CASSPRDSLAGRGNEQFF. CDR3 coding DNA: TGTGCCAGCAGTCCACGGGACAGCCTAGCGGGAAGGGGCAATGAGCAGTTCTTC. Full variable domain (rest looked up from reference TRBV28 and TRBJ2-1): DVKVTQSSRYLVKRTGEKVFLECVQDMDHENMFWYRQDPGLGLRLIYFSYDVKMKEKGDIPEGYSVSREKKERFSLILESASTNQTSMYLCASSPRDSLAGRGNEQFFGPGTRLTVL.

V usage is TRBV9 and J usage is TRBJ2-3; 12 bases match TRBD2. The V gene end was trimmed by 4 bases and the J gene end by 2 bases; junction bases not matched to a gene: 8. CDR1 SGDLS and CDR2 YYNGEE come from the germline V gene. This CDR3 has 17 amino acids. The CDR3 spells CASSSRLAGEFTDTQYF. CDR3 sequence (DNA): TGTGCCAGCAGCTCCAGACTAGCGGGGGAGTTCACAGATACGCAGTATTTT.

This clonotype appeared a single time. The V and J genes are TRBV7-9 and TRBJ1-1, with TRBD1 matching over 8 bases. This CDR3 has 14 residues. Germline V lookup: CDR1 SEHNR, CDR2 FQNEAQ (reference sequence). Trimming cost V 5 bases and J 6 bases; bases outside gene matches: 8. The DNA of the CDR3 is TGTGCCAGCAGCCCCCGGGACAGGACATCTGAAGCTTTCTTT. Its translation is CASSPRDRTSEAFF.

The CDR3 DNA reads TGCAGTGCTAGGCCTGGGACTAGCGGGAGATTAGCCTACGAGCAGTACTTC. It encodes CSARPGTSGRLAYEQYF. The chain joins TRBV20-1 to TRBJ2-7; 14 bases agree with TRBD2. V dropped 3 bases and J dropped 2; count of bases not matched to a gene: 9. This CDR3 comprises 17 residues. Germline lookup yields CDR1 DFQATT and CDR2 SNEGSKA (reference sequence).

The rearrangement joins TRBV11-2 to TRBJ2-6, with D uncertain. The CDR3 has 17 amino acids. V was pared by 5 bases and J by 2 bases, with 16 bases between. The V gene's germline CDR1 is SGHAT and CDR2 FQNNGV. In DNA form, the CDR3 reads TGTGCCAGCAGCGAGAGGTACAGCCTAGCTGGGGCCAACGTCCTGACTTTC. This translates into CASSERYSLAGANVLTF. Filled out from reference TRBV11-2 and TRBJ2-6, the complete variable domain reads EAGVAQSPRYKIIEKRQSVAFWCNPISGHATLYWYQQILGQGPKLLIQFQNNGVVDDSQLPKDRFSAERLKGVDSTLKIQPAKLEDSAVYLCASSERYSLAGANVLTFGAGSRLTVL.